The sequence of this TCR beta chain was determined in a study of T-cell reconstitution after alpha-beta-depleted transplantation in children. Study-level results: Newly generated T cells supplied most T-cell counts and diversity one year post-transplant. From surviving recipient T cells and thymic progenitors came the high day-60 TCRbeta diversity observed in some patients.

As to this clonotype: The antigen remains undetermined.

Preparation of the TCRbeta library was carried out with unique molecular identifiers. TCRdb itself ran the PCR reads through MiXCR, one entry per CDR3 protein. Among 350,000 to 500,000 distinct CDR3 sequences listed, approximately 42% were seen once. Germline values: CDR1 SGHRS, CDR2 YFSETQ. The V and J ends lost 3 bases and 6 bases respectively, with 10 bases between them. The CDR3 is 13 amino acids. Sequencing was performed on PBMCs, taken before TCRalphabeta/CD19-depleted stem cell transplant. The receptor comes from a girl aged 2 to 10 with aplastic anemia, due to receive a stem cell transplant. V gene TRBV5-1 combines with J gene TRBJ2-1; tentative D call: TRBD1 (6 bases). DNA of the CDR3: TGCGCCAGCAGCTGGGGGACAACCAATGAGCAGTTCTTC. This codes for CASSWGTTNEQFF. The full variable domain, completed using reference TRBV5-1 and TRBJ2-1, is KAGVTQTPRYLIKTRGQQVTLSCSPISGHRSVSWYQQTPGQGLQFLFEYFSETQRNKGNFPGRFSGRQFSNSRSEMNVSTLELGDSALYLCASSWGTTNEQFFGPGTRLTVL.